These 26 T cell receptor beta chains originate from one sample sequenced in a study of STAT5B mutations in CD4+ large granular lymphocyte leukemia. Repertoires were generated with immunoSEQ multiplex PCR, while TCRdb's copy carries only in-frame clones and drops some. The sample includes around 30,000 clones, about 77% seen only once; the top ten take approximately 3.3%. The sequencing sample was made of CD4+ T cells from blood buffy coats. These receptors were collected from a human donor in good health.

The gene calls are TRBV7-2 and TRBJ1-1; D gene uncertain. Germline loops: CDR1 SGHTA, CDR2 FQGNSA. The CDR3 totals 15 residues. The V end lost 1 base, the J end lost 1 base, and 10 bases lay between the germline ends. The CDR3 sequence: CASSLGRVPNTEAFF. CDR3 bases: TGTGCCAGCAGCTTAGGAAGGGTCCCGAACACTGAAGCTTTCTTT.

The genes are TRBV7-8 and TRBJ2-5; D not certain. This CDR3 region has 15 residues. V was trimmed by 2 bases and J by 1 base, leaving 11 bases between them. Germline CDR1 and CDR2: SGHVS and FQNEAQ. The CDR3 here is CASSLINRLQETQYF. The CDR3 region has the DNA TGTGCCAGCAGCTTAATTAACAGACTCCAAGAGACCCAGTACTTC.

The CDR3 DNA is TGTGCCAGCTCCTTGCGGGGTAGCCAGCCCCAGCATTTT. Its translation is CASSLRGSQPQHF. The chain is built from TRBV7-2 and TRBJ1-5; no definite D call. This CDR3 has 13 amino acids. The V gene's germline CDR1 is SGHTA and CDR2 FQGNSA. Trimming cost V 8 bases and J 7 bases, with 15 bases left between them.

J is TRBJ2-1 and V is TRBV7-9; 7 bases align to TRBD2. The CDR3 consists of 18 residues. V shed 2 bases and J 7 bases; nucleotides not matched to a gene: 17. The germline V gene encodes CDR1 SEHNR and CDR2 FQNEAQ (reference sequence). The CDR3 DNA reads as TGTGCCAGCAGCTTATTTTCCCTAGCGGCGGAAGAGGGGAATGAGCAGTTCTTC. Amino acid sequence: CASSLFSLAAEEGNEQFF. Full variable domain (missing parts from reference TRBV7-9 and TRBJ2-1): DTGVSQNPRHKITKRGQNVTFRCDPISEHNRLYWYRQTLGQGPEFLTYFQNEAQLEKSRLLSDRFSAERPKGSFSTLEIQRTEQGDSAMYLCASSLFSLAAEEGNEQFFGPGTRLTVL.

The chain joins TRBV7-2 to TRBJ2-7, with TRBD1 as a possible D gene (6 bases). The CDR3 extends over 17 amino acids. Germline V gene lookup returns CDR1 SGHTA and CDR2 FQGNSA. V gave up 8 bases and J gave up 5 bases, with 28 bases separating them. The chain's CDR3 is CASAQMAGGAGLDEQYF. CDR3 sequence (DNA): TGTGCCAGCGCACAGATGGCTGGGGGCGCAGGATTGGACGAGCAGTACTTC.

V gene TRBV27 combines with J gene TRBJ1-2, with 8 bases matching TRBD1. CDR3 size: 13 residues. CDR1 MNHEY and CDR2 SMNVEV come from the germline V gene (reference sequence). Trimming cost V 6 bases and J 2 bases; bases outside gene matches: 2. The CDR3 DNA sequence: TGTGCCAGCAGACGGGACAGGAACTATGGCTACACCTTC. Protein product: CASRRDRNYGYTF.

This clone is a singleton in its sample. This rearrangement joins TRBV10-3 to TRBJ2-3; maybe TRBD2 (5 bases). CDR1 and CDR2 (germline): ENHRY, SYGVKD. The CDR3 runs 15 residues. Trimming took off 7 bases at V and 3 bases at J, with 17 bases between the two ends. Here the CDR3 DNA reads TGTGCCATCATGCCTGGAGGCTCGTTAACAGATACGCAGTATTTT. Its translation: CAIMPGGSLTDTQYF.

The genes are TRBV27 and TRBJ2-3; unclear D gene. Trimming took 5 bases from V and 11 from J, leaving 14 bases between them. CDR1 is MNHEY and CDR2 is SMNVEV in the germline V gene (reference sequence). The CDR3 spans 12 residues. The CDR3 DNA follows: TGTGCCAGCAGTCTGCCCCCTCATGGGCAGTATTTT. Its protein is CASSLPPHGQYF.

The rearrangement uses TRBV28 and TRBJ1-2, with 7 bases matching TRBD1. This CDR3 contains 14 residues. Trimming cost V 9 bases and J 4 bases; bases outside gene matches: 11. Per germline, CDR1 MDHEN and CDR2 SYDVKM. The CDR3 DNA reads as TGTGCCAGTTCCGTACCGGGACAGACCTATGGCTACACCTTC. Encoded protein: CASSVPGQTYGYTF.

This clone was seen more than once but under ten times. The rearrangement uses TRBV2 and TRBJ1-5; D may be TRBD1 (6 bases). The CDR3 covers 14 residues. The germline CDR1 and CDR2 sequences are SNHLY and FYNNEI. V was trimmed by 8 bases and J by 7 bases, leaving 18 bases between them. The CDR3 loop reads CASSSPRGGQPQHF. DNA of the CDR3: TGTGCCAGCTCATCTCCCAGGGGCGGACAGCCCCAGCATTTT.

The chain uses TRBV5-1 and TRBJ1-1, with 8 bases matching TRBD1. Germline CDR1 SGHRS, CDR2 YFSETQ. The V and J ends lost 5 bases and 5 bases, in that order; junction bases with no gene match: 8. This CDR3 region has 14 residues. The CDR3 is CASSQGAIYTEAFF. Written as DNA, the CDR3 is TGCGCCAGCAGTCAGGGGGCAATCTATACTGAAGCTTTCTTT.

The CDR3 nucleotides are TGTGCCAGCAGCTTAAGCAGGGGGCTATACGAGCAGTACTTC. This gives the protein CASSLSRGLYEQYF. The rearrangement joins TRBV7-2 to TRBJ2-7, with 8 nucleotides matching TRBD1. The CDR3 consists of 14 residues. V dropped 2 bases and J dropped 4; count of bases not matched to a gene: 4. CDR1 is SGHTA and CDR2 is FQGNSA in the germline V gene.

The chain links TRBV5-1 to TRBJ2-3; 12 nucleotides line up with TRBD2. CDR1 and CDR2 from the germline V gene are SGHRS and YFSETQ. This CDR3 has 16 residues. J lost 5 bases, V lost 1 base, and 5 bases had no gene match. The CDR3 is CASSLSPSGRVDTQYF. CDR3 bases: TGCGCCAGCAGCTTGTCGCCTAGCGGGAGGGTAGATACGCAGTATTTT.

The chain is built from TRBV27 and TRBJ2-4, with a possible D match to TRBD2 (5 bases). The CDR3 has 14 amino acids. CDR1 and CDR2 from the germline V gene are MNHEY and SMNVEV (reference sequence). Trimming pared 3 bases from V and 8 bases from J, leaving 14 bases between. The CDR3 coding sequence is TGTGCCAGCAGTTTCAGTCGGGGAGTTGACATTCAGTACTTC. Protein sequence: CASSFSRGVDIQYF.

The chain has TRBV28 and TRBJ1-1, with D hard to call. The germline V gene has CDR1 MDHEN and CDR2 SYDVKM. The CDR3 loop spans 15 amino acids. Trimming took 7 bases from V and 1 from J, leaving 16 bases between them. CDR3 region: CASTPFGVGNTEAFF. The CDR3 nucleotides read TGTGCCAGCACGCCCTTCGGCGTCGGGAACACTGAAGCTTTCTTT.

This chain connects TRBV9 to TRBJ1-4; 7 bases agree with TRBD1. The CDR3 covers 15 residues. With 4 bases clipped from V and 8 bases from J, the junction kept 11 bases outside the gene matches. The germline V gene has CDR1 SGDLS and CDR2 YYNGEE. Written as DNA, the CDR3 is TGTGCCAGCAGCCCCGACGGACAGGCGAGGGAAAAACTGTTTTTT. This sequence encodes CASSPDGQAREKLFF. Complete variable domain (other parts from reference TRBV9 and TRBJ1-4): DSGVTQTPKHLITATGQRVTLRCSPRSGDLSVYWYQQSLDQGLQFLIQYYNGEERAKGNILERFSAQQFPDLHSELNLSSLELGDSALYFCASSPDGQAREKLFFGSGTQLSVL.

The genes are TRBV18 and TRBJ2-2, with 11 bases matching TRBD1. J was trimmed by 4 bases and V by 6 bases; bases with no gene match: 4. This CDR3 comprises 15 residues. Germline-derived CDR1 and CDR2 are KGHSH and LQKENI. The CDR3 nucleotides are TGTGCCAGCTCCCCGGACAGGGGGCGCACCGGGGAGCTGTTTTTT. Protein product: CASSPDRGRTGELFF. Full variable domain (rest looked up from reference TRBV18 and TRBJ2-2): NAGVMQNPRHLVRRRGQEARLRCSPMKGHSHVYWYRQLPEEGLKFMVYLQKENIIDESGMPKERFSAEFPKEGPSILRIQQVVRGDSAAYFCASSPDRGRTGELFFGEGSRLTVL.

The gene calls are TRBV18 and TRBJ2-2; TRBD2 matches 10 bases. V dropped 2 bases and J dropped 0; count of bases not matched to a gene: 0. The CDR3 covers 16 residues. Germline V CDR1 and CDR2: KGHSH, LQKENI. The chain's CDR3 is CASSPGLAANTGELFF. CDR3 nucleotide sequence: TGTGCCAGCTCACCAGGACTAGCGGCGAACACCGGGGAGCTGTTTTTT.

This rearrangement joins TRBV30 to TRBJ2-1, with 7 positions matching TRBD2. V was pared by 2 bases and J by 6 bases, with 10 bases of the junction left unmatched. CDR3 size: 15 residues. Germline CDR1 reads GTSNPN; CDR2 reads SVGIG (reference sequence). The CDR3 protein is CAWSIEAGFANEQFF. The CDR3 DNA reads as TGTGCCTGGAGTATCGAAGCGGGATTCGCCAATGAGCAGTTCTTC.

J is TRBJ2-7 and V is TRBV7-8, with 7 bases aligning to TRBD1. Germline assignment: CDR1 SGHVS and CDR2 FQNEAQ. The CDR3 extends over 13 amino acids. V trimming: 1 base; J trimming: 6 bases; junction bases outside the gene matches: 3. The CDR3 region is CASSLVRQGEQYF. CDR3 bases: TGTGCCAGCAGCTTAGTAAGACAGGGCGAGCAGTACTTC.

This chain links TRBV5-8 with TRBJ1-5; 9 nucleotides line up with TRBD1. The CDR3 is made up of 16 amino acids. The trim removed 4 bases at V and 0 bases at J, leaving 5 bases unmatched. Looked up from germline, CDR1 is SGHTS and CDR2 is YDEGEE. DNA of the CDR3: TGTGCCAGCAGCCCGGACAGGGGTGTTAGCAATCAGCCCCAGCATTTT. This codes for CASSPDRGVSNQPQHF.

The chain is built from TRBV19 and TRBJ2-6, with D possibly matching TRBD1 (5 bases). From germline, CDR1 is LNHDA and CDR2 SQIVND (reference sequence). V lost 4 bases and J lost 0, with 10 bases in between. The CDR3 extends over 16 amino acids. The CDR3 region is CASSRDSLSGANVLTF. Here the CDR3 DNA reads TGTGCCAGTAGTAGAGACAGCCTCTCTGGGGCCAACGTCCTGACTTTC.

The chain is built from TRBV5-4 and TRBJ2-3, with D possibly TRBD2 on 5 matching bases. V was trimmed by 6 bases and J by 0 bases, leaving 8 bases between them. CDR1 is SGHNT, CDR2 YYREEE, per germline (reference sequence). There are 13 residues in the CDR3. In DNA form, the CDR3 reads TGTGCCAGCACTCGCGGGAGCACAGATACGCAGTATTTT. Protein: CASTRGSTDTQYF.

This clone was observed once. This chain's CDR3 is CASSPQGSSYNEQFF. In nucleotides, the CDR3 is TGTGCCAGCAGTCCCCAGGGAAGCTCCTACAATGAGCAGTTCTTC. The V and J genes are TRBV27 and TRBJ2-1, with D possibly TRBD1 on 5 matching bases. The V gene lost 5 bases and the J gene lost 0 bases, with 11 bases spanning the gap. The CDR3 is made up of 15 amino acids. Germline-derived CDR1 and CDR2 are MNHEY and SMNVEV (reference sequence).

This rearrangement joins TRBV6-5 to TRBJ2-5; TRBD2 is a possible D gene (6 bases). The germline V gene encodes CDR1 MNHEY and CDR2 SVGAGI. V was cut by 7 bases and J by 4 bases, with 13 bases left in between. The CDR3 contains 13 residues. CDR3 sequence: CASTSGGIETQYF. CDR3 bases: TGTGCCAGCACCTCGGGCGGGATAGAGACCCAGTACTTC.

The rearrangement joins TRBV6-5 to TRBJ1-1; D possibly corresponds to TRBD1 (5 bases). Germline V gene sequence: CDR1 MNHEY, CDR2 SVGAGI. The V gene lost 7 bases and the J gene lost 1 base, with 13 bases spanning the gap. The CDR3 runs 14 residues. The chain's CDR3 is CASKEDSRNTEAFF. The DNA for the CDR3 is TGTGCCAGCAAGGAAGACAGTCGGAACACTGAAGCTTTCTTT.